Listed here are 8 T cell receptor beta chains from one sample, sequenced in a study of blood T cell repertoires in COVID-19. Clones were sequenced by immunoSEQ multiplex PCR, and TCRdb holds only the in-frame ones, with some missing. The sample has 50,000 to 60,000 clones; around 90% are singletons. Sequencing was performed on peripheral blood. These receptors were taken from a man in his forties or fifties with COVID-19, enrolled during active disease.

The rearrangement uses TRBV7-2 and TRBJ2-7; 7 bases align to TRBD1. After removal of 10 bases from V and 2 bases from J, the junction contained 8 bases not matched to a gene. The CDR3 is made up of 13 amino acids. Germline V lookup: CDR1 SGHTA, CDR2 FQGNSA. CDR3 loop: CANRRQGTYEQYF. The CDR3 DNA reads TGTGCCAACCGGAGACAGGGCACCTACGAGCAGTACTTC.

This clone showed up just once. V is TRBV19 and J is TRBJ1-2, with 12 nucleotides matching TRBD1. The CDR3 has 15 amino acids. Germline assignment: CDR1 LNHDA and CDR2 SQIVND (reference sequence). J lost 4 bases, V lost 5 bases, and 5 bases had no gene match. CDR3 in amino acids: CASSPGTGGGYGYTF. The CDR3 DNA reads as TGTGCCAGTAGTCCCGGGACAGGGGGCGGCTATGGCTACACCTTC.

CDR3 sequence: CASSRDRFSNTIYF. The CDR3 DNA reads as TGTGCCAGCAGCCGGGACAGGTTTTCGAACACCATATATTTT. The chain has TRBV6-5 and TRBJ1-3; 8 nucleotides agree with TRBD1. The length of the CDR3 is 14 residues. Germline V gene sequence: CDR1 MNHEY, CDR2 SVGAGI. V gave up 6 bases and J gave up 7 bases; unmatched junction bases: 8.

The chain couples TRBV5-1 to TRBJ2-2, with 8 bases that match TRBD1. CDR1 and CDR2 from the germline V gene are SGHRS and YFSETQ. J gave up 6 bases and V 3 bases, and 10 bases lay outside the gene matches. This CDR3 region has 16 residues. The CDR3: CASSYIGQGWAGELFF. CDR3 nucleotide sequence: TGCGCCAGCAGCTATATCGGACAGGGATGGGCCGGGGAGCTGTTTTTT. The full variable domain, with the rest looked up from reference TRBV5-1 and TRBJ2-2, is KAGVTQTPRYLIKTRGQQVTLSCSPISGHRSVSWYQQTPGQGLQFLFEYFSETQRNKGNFPGRFSGRQFSNSRSEMNVSTLELGDSALYLCASSYIGQGWAGELFFGEGSRLTVL.

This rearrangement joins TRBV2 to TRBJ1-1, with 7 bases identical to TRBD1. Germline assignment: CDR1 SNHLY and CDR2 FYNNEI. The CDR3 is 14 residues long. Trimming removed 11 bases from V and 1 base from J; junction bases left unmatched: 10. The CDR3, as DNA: TGTGCCGGGTCCCGGACAGGTCGGAACACTGAAGCTTTCTTT. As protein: CAGSRTGRNTEAFF. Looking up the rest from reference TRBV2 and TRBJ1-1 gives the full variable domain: EPEVTQTPSHQVTQMGQEVILRCVPISNHLYFYWYRQILGQKVEFLVSFYNNEISEKSEIFDDQFSVERPDGSNFTLKIRSTKLEDSAMYFCAGSRTGRNTEAFFGQGTRLTVV.

In DNA, the CDR3 is TGTGCCAGCAGTCCTACAGGGTTTGTCGAGCAGTACTTC. This encodes CASSPTGFVEQYF. This sequence joins TRBV5-6 and TRBJ2-7; possible D gene TRBD1, 6 bases. Germline lookup yields CDR1 SGHDT and CDR2 YYEEEE. With 5 bases removed from V and 6 bases from J, the gap between germline ends came to 15 bases. CDR3 length: 13 residues.

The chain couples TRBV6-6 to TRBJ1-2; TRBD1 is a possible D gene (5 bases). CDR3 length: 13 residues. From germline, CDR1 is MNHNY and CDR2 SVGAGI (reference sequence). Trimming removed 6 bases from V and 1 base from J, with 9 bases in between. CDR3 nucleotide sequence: TGTGCCAGCAGGCCCAGGGTTAACTATGGCTACACCTTC. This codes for CASRPRVNYGYTF.

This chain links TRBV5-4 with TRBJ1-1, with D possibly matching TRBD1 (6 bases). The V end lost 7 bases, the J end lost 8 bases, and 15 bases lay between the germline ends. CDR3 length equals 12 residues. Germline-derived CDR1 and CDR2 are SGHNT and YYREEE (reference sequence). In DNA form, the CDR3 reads TGTGCCAGCTCAAACCTCCAGGGGGAAGCTTTCTTT. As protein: CASSNLQGEAFF.